Listed here is a single T cell receptor (beta chain). Its antigen is not identified. This specimen comes from a study of cytomegalovirus exposure and HLA in healthy donors. Study results and caveats: Listed as cytomegalovirus-associated were 150 or so TCR beta chains.

Some clones are missing from TCRdb's copy, which holds only in-frame ones; the method was immunoSEQ multiplex PCR. Of 200,000 or so clones listed, 85% to 90% were seen once; the top ten hold roughly 2.8%. V lost 0 bases, J lost 1 base, and 10 bases lay in between. CDR1 LGHNA and CDR2 YSLEER come from the germline V gene. The CDR3 is 16 residues long. The origin of this receptor is a woman aged 18 to 35 in good health and CMV-seronegative. The V gene is TRBV4-3, the J gene TRBJ2-1; D possibly corresponds to TRBD2 (5 bases). The sample was PBMCs. The CDR3 is CASSQDAGGSYNEQFF. The CDR3 DNA is TGCGCCAGCAGCCAAGATGCCGGCGGGTCCTACAATGAGCAGTTCTTC.